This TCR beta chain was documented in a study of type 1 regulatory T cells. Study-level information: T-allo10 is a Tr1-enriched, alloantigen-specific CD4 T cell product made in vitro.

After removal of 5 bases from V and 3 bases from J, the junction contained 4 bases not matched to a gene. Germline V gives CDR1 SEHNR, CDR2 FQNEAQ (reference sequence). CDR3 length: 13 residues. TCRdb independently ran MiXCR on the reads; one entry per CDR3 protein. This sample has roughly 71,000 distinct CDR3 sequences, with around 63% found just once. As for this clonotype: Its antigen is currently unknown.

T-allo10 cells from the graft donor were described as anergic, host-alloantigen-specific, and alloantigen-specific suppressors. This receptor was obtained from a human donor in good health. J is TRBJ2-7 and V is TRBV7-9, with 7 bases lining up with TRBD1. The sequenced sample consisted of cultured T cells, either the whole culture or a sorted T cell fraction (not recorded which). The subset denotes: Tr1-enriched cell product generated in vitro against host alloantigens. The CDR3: CASSLTGIYEQYF. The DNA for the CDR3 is TGTGCCAGCAGCCTGACAGGGATCTACGAGCAGTACTTC.